This T cell receptor beta chain was captured by sequencing in a study of CD8 T cells in Susac syndrome. Random hexamers served to reverse transcribe roughly 0.5 to 1 ug RNA. Across 54 Vbeta and 13 Jbeta, TCR beta CDR3 was amplified with immunoSEQ multiplex PCR. TCRdb used MiXCR to reprocess the immunoSEQ multiplex PCR reads, holding one entry per CDR3 protein. The profile covers roughly 140,000 distinct CDR3 sequences, with almost 96% appearing a single time and about 0.08% taken by the ten largest. CD8+ and CD4+ blood T cells underwent TCR beta sequencing. Purification of the CD8+ and CD4+ T cells relied on negative isolation, and TEMRA cells underwent FACS enrichment. The CDR3 spans 13 residues. Germline assignment: CDR1 DFQATT and CDR2 SNEGSKA (reference sequence). The V end lost 6 bases, the J end lost 3 bases, and 14 bases lay between the germline ends.

The receptor was derived from a human donor with Susac syndrome. Sequencing was carried out using CD4+ T cells from PBMCs. The chain uses TRBV20-1 and TRBJ1-1; TRBD1 is a possible D gene (5 bases). The CDR3: CSARMGVDTEAFF. CDR3 DNA sequence: TGCAGTGCCCGAATGGGGGTGGACACTGAAGCTTTCTTT.